This T cell receptor (beta chain) was sequenced in a study of blood T cell repertoires in COVID-19 (dated by TCRdb to the early 2020s). For context, the study as a whole: Samples from collaborators originated in the United States, Italy and Spain and spanned both the acute and convalescent phases of COVID-19. The dataset comprised deeply sampled blood TCRbeta repertoires from subjects exposed to, actively infected with, or recovered from COVID-19. The prospective study material was composed of cDNA or gDNA derived from T cells, B-cell-depleted T cells, or PBMCs. The samples were drawn from two sources: the first 160 participants of the ongoing ImmuneRACE study, and approximately 1,300 subjects contributed by 6 global collaborators. A freely available public database, intended as a resource for researchers studying the immune response to SARS-CoV-2, is where the repertoires were released. HLA class I and class II types, where available, came from metadata supplied by the sample provider rather than from assay-based typing. Nearly every sample came with metadata listing a de-identified subject ID, COVID-19 status, age in years and sex.

TCRbeta CDR3 regions were amplified from genomic DNA by means of the immunoSEQ Assay, a bias-controlled multiplex PCR. As for the authors' bioinformatics: The number of nucleated cells in each sample was estimated by amplification of reference gene primers within the assay. Sequence reads were collapsed and filtered to measure the absolute abundance of every unique TCRbeta CDR3 rearrangement. For each sample, productive Simpson clonality was calculated as the square root of Simpson's diversity index across productive rearrangements. Imported from immuneACCESS, the table was reduced by TCRdb to in-frame sequences with V and J called. These copies leave out some clones; in studies compared against another copy, an unresolved V gene accounts for under half, and the cause of the remainder is not known. That table furnishes V, J and clone size, whereas the DNA furnished D and trimming. The sample data list fewer than 25,000 clones, and roughly 85% of these were observed just once. Approximately 12% of the sample lies in the top ten.

Study-wide findings and limitations: How much clinical and demographic metadata was included differed by source and by participant, and the metadata was provided uncurated.

Note on this clone: The antigen it recognizes is unknown. The sample holds no much larger clone one base away, and base qualities are not on file.

Whole blood was collected in K2EDTA tubes by collaborating institutions according to the institutions' own protocols. For TCRbeta analysis, collaborator samples were shipped as frozen whole blood, as isolated PBMCs, or as DNA extracted from either sample type. The CDR3 runs 15 amino acids, cysteine and phenylalanine included. Only the CDR3 region is kept as DNA, spanning 45 bases read in frame from base 1. V loses 7 bases at its end and J loses 1 base; junction bases beyond the gene matches: 10. In the germline V gene (reference sequence), CDR1 corresponds to SGHNT and CDR2 to YYREEE. Sequencing input: peripheral blood. The receptor's source is an elderly woman with active or convalescent COVID-19. The sequence is built from TRBV5-4 and TRBJ1-1; 7 central nucleotides agree with TRBD1. This receptor carries the CDR3 CASAILDRPNTEAFF. The nucleotide sequence is given as TGTGCCAGCGCCATCCTGGACAGGCCGAACACTGAAGCTTTCTTT. With all but the CDR3 taken from the reference TRBV5-4 and TRBJ1-1 genes, the full variable domain is: ETGVTQSPTHLIKTRGQQVTLRCSSQSGHNTVSWYQQALGQGPQFIFQYYREEENGRGNFPPRFSGLQFPNYSSELNVNALELDDSALYLCASAILDRPNTEAFFGQGTRLTVV.